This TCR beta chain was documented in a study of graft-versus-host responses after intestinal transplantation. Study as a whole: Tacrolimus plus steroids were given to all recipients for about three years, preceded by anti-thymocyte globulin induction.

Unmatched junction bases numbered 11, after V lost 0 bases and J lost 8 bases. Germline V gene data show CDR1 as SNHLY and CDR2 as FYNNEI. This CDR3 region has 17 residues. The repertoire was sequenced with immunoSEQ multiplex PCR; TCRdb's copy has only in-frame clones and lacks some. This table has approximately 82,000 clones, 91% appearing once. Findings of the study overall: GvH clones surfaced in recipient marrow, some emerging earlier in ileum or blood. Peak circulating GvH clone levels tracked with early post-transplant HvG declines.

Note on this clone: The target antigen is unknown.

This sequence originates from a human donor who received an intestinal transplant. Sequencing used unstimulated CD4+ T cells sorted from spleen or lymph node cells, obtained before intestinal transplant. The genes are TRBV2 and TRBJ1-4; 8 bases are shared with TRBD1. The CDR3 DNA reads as TGTGCCAGCAGTGAAGCGGGAGCCGGTCAGGGGGCCGAAAAACTGTTTTTT. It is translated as CASSEAGAGQGAEKLFF.